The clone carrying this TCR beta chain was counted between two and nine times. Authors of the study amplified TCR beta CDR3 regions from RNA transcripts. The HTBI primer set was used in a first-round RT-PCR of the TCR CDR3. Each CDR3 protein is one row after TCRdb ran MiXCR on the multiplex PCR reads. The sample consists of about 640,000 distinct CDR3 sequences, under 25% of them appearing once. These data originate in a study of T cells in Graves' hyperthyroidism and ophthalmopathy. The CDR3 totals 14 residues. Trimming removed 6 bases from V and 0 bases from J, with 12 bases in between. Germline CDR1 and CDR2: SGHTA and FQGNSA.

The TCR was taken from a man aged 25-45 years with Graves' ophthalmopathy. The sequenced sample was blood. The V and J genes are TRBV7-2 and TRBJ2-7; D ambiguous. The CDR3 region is CASSLLAYSYEQYF. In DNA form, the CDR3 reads TGTGCCAGCAGTTTGTTAGCTTACTCCTACGAGCAGTACTTC.